This T cell receptor (beta chain) was sequenced for a study of CD8 T cells in ankylosing spondylitis. Study results and limitations: Typical of ankylosing spondylitis blood, it appeared, was a TCR beta motif of under 10 highly homologous variants. Disease-associated clones were reportedly significantly overrepresented in matched ankylosing spondylitis synovial fluid. Peripheral blood samples showed relatively rare disease-linked clones, and these clones were CD8+.

This CDR3 region has 15 residues. The germline gives CDR1 SNHLY, CDR2 FYNNEI. V lost 4 bases, J lost 1 base, and 1 base stayed unmatched. Of note for this clonotype: Its specificity is unknown.

It was by quantitative 5'-RACE with molecular barcodes that TCR beta libraries were made. TCRdb independently ran MiXCR on the 5' RACE reads; one entry per CDR3 protein. Here the sample spans 80,000 to 90,000 distinct CDR3 sequences, under 30% being singletons. The sample taken for sequencing was blood, either unsorted or a sorted T cell fraction (not recorded which). The chain recombines TRBV2 with TRBJ2-2, with TRBD1 identical over 9 bases. This sequence originates from a male donor with ankylosing spondylitis or in good health (not recorded which). In DNA form, the CDR3 reads TGTGCCAGCAGTGGACAGGGGGTGAACACCGGGGAGCTGTTTTTT. This gives the protein CASSGQGVNTGELFF.